These T cell receptor beta chains were read from a single sample in a study of OX40 agonist ivuxolimab in advanced cancers. The repertoire was sequenced with immunoSEQ multiplex PCR; TCRdb's copy has only in-frame clones and lacks some. The sample lists over 50,000 clones; approximately 77% were seen once. The material sequenced was CD4+ or CD8+ T cells sorted from blood, taken in a trial of the OX40 agonist ivuxolimab. The receptors shown here come from an adult with an advanced solid tumor such as melanoma, head and neck, liver or kidney cancer. The CDR3 runs from the conserved cysteine through the conserved F or W. The D gene is left open where the match is weak. A row's size may be missing; if present it is once, few, many or a size class.

abundance	d_gene	v_gene	j_gene	CDR3nt	CDR3aa
-	TRBD1	TRBV5-1	TRBJ1-4	TGCGCCAGCAGCTTGGCAGGGGGCCGTGAAAAACTGTTTTTT	CASSLAGGREKLFF
-	-	TRBV5-1	TRBJ2-5	TGCGCCAGCAGCTTGTCGGGAGAGGTGACCCAGTACTTC	CASSLSGEVTQYF
-	-	TRBV28	TRBJ1-1	TGTGCCAGCAGTCCACTATTCAGGGAGACTGAAGCTTTCTTT	CASSPLFRETEAFF
once	-	TRBV27	TRBJ2-6	TGTGCCAGCAGTTTATGGCAGGGCCTTAACTCTGGGGCCAACGTCCTGACTTTC	CASSLWQGLNSGANVLTF
-	-	TRBV6-6	TRBJ2-7	TGTGCCAGCAGTCCTACTATGGCCTACGAGCAGTACTTC	CASSPTMAYEQYF
few	TRBD2	TRBV4-1	TRBJ2-3	TGCGCCAGCACCGCCCCGGGCGGGAGGTCAGATACGCAGTATTTT	CASTAPGGRSDTQYF
once	TRBD1	TRBV5-1	TRBJ1-6	TGCGCCAGCAGCTTGTCCACGGACAGGGGGACACCCCTCCACTTT	CASSLSTDRGTPLHF
-	-	TRBV9	TRBJ1-5	TGTGCCAGCAGCGTGGATCAAGATCAGCCCCAGCATTTT	CASSVDQDQPQHF
once	TRBD2	TRBV7-8	TRBJ2-1	TGTGCCAGCAGCTTATCCTACGGGACTAGCGGGACCCATGAGCAGTTCTTC	CASSLSYGTSGTHEQFF
few	-	TRBV20-1	TRBJ1-4	TGCAGCGCCTGGGACTATGAAAAACTGTTTTTT	CSAWDYEKLFF
-	-	TRBV18	TRBJ1-1	TGTGCCAGCTCACCACCAGGGGAGTTTTTGACTGAAGCTTTCTTT	CASSPPGEFLTEAFF
-	-	TRBV10-3	TRBJ1-2	TGTGCCATCAGTGAGTCGAACGGACGAGGGAGGTATGGCTACACCTTC	CAISESNGRGRYGYTF
-	-	TRBV30	TRBJ1-2	TGTGCCTGGAGACTAAAGGGGGACATAATTGGCTACACCTTC	CAWRLKGDIIGYTF
-	-	TRBV28	TRBJ1-2	TGTGCCATCCTTCAGGGAGCGAACTATGGCTACACCTTC	CAILQGANYGYTF
-	-	TRBV28	TRBJ2-2	TGTGCCAGCAGTTCCGGGGAGCTGTTTTTT	CASSSGELFF
-	TRBD2	TRBV2	TRBJ2-3	TGTGCCAGCAGTGCCCTACCGGAGGCTAGCGGGAGGGATACGCAGTATTTT	CASSALPEASGRDTQYF
few	TRBD1	TRBV11-2	TRBJ2-1	TGTGCCAGCAGCTCCCTCAGGGCAGGGGGCAATGAGCAGTTCTTC	CASSSLRAGGNEQFF
-	-	TRBV28	TRBJ1-2	TGTGCCAGCAGTCCACAGACAGGCTATGGCTACACCTTC	CASSPQTGYGYTF
few	-	TRBV30	TRBJ2-2	TGTGCCTGGAGTATCCAAGACACCGGGGAGCTGTTTTTT	CAWSIQDTGELFF
-	-	TRBV7-2	TRBJ2-7	TGTGCCAGCAGCTTATCTCCCAGCTACGAGCAGTACTTC	CASSLSPSYEQYF
-	-	TRBV18	TRBJ2-7	TGTGCCAGCTCACCACAAGGGCGCGAGCAGTACTTC	CASSPQGREQYF
-	-	TRBV11-2	TRBJ1-2	TGTGCCAGCAGCTTGGCGGGGGGCCCGCACTATGGCTACACCTTC	CASSLAGGPHYGYTF